Described below is a single TCR beta chain sequence and its context. Its target is unknown. The germline CDR1 and CDR2 sequences are MGHDK and SYGVNS. Trimming removed 7 bases from V and 6 bases from J; junction bases left unmatched: 10. The length of the CDR3 is 14 residues. The PCR was carried out with 60 Vbeta primers and 13 Jbeta primers. Clones were read by immunoSEQ multiplex PCR, and TCRdb kept only the in-frame ones, dropping some. The sample carries fewer than 200,000 clones, approximately 80% recorded once. This sample is drawn from a study of cytomegalovirus exposure and HLA in healthy donors. Broader study findings: Per published reports, the classifier diagnosed cytomegalovirus status with high specificity and sensitivity. Differences between HLA loci emerged in a later analysis of TCR association rates, with DRB1 most and HLA-C fewest.

The sample taken for sequencing was PBMCs. This TCR was sampled from a woman in her fifties or sixties in good health and CMV-seropositive. The rearrangement uses TRBV25-1 and TRBJ2-7; 9 bases match TRBD2. CDR3 sequence reads: CASTPAGGRSEQYF. In nucleotides, the CDR3 is TGTGCCAGCACCCCAGCGGGGGGTCGGAGCGAGCAGTACTTC.